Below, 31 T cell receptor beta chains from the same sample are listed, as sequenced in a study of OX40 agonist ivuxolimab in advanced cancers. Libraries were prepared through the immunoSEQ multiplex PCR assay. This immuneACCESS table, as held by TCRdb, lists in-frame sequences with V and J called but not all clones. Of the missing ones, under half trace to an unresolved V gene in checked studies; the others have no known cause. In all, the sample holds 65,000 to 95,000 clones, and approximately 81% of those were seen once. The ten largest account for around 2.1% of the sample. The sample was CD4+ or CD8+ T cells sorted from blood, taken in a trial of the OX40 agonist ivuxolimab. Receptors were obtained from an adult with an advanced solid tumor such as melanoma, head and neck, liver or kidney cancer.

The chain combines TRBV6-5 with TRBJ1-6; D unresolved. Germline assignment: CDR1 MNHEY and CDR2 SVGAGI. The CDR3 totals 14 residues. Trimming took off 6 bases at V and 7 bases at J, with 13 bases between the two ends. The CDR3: CASSFRAPNSPLHF. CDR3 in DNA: TGTGCCAGCAGCTTCCGGGCGCCCAATTCACCCCTCCACTTT.

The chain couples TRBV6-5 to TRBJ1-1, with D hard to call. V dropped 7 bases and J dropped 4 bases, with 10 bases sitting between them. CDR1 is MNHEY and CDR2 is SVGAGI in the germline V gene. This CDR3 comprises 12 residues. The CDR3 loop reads CASTRVGTEAFF. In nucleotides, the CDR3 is TGTGCCAGCACGAGGGTCGGCACTGAAGCTTTCTTT.

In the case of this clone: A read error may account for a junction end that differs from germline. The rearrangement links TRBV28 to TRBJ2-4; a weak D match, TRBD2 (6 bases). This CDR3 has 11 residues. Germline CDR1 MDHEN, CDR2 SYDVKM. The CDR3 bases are TGTGCCAGCAGTCTCACGGGGGAGGTGGACTTC. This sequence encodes CASSLTGEVDF.

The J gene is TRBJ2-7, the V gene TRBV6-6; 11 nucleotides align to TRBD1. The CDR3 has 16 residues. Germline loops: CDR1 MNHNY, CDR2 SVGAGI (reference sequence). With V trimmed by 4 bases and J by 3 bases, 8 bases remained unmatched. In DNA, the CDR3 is TGTGCCAGCAGTTGGAAAGAGGGACAGGGGGGCTACGAGCAGTACTTC. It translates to CASSWKEGQGGYEQYF.

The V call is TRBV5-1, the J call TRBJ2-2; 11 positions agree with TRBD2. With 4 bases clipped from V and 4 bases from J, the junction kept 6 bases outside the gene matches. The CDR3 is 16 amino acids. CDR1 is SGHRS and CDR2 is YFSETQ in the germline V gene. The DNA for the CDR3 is TGCGCCAGCAGCCAACTAGCGGGAGAAGGCACCGGGGAGCTGTTTTTT. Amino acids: CASSQLAGEGTGELFF.

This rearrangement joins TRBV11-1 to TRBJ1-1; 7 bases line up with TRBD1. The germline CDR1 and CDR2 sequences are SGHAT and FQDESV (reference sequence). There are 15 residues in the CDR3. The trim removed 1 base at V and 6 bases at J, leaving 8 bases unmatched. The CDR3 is CASSLDGGQTSEAFF. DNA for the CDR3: TGTGCCAGCAGCTTAGATGGGGGACAGACCTCTGAAGCTTTCTTT. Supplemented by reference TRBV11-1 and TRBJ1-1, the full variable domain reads EAEVAQSPRYKITEKSQAVAFWCDPISGHATLYWYRQILGQGPELLVQFQDESVVDDSQLPKDRFSAERLKGVDSTLKIQPAELGDSAMYLCASSLDGGQTSEAFFGQGTRLTVV.

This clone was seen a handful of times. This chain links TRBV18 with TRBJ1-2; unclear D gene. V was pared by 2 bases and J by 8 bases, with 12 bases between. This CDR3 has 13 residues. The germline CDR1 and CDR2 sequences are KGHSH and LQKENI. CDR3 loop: CASSPRADSGYTF. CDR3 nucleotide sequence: TGTGCCAGCTCACCAAGGGCAGATAGCGGCTACACCTTC.

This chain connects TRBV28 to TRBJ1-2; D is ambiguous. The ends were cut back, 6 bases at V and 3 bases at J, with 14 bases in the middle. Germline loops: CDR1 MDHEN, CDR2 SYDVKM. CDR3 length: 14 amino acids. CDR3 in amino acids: CASRTPTQDYGYTF. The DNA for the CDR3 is TGTGCCAGCAGGACCCCAACACAAGACTATGGCTACACCTTC.

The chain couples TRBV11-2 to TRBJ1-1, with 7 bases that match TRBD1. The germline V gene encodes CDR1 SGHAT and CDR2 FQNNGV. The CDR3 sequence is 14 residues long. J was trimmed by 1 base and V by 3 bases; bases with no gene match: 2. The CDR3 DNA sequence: TGTGCCAGCAGCTTGGGACAGCCGAACACTGAAGCTTTCTTT. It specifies CASSLGQPNTEAFF. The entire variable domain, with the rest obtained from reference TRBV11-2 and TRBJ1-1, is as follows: EAGVAQSPRYKIIEKRQSVAFWCNPISGHATLYWYQQILGQGPKLLIQFQNNGVVDDSQLPKDRFSAERLKGVDSTLKIQPAKLEDSAVYLCASSLGQPNTEAFFGQGTRLTVV.

CDR3 residues: CASSDSGRYSNQPQHF. CDR3 sequence (DNA): TGTGCCAGCAGTGATTCGGGACGGTATAGCAATCAGCCCCAGCATTTT. The V gene is TRBV6-1, the J gene TRBJ1-5; D perhaps matches TRBD1 (5 bases). The length of the CDR3 is 16 residues. V was clipped by 3 bases and J by 0 bases, with 12 bases between them. Germline CDR1 MNHNS, CDR2 SASEGT.

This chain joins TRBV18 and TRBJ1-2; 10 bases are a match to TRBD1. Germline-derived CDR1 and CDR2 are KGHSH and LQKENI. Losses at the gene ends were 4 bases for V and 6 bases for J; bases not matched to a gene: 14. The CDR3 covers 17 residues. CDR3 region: CASSLVGQGVPTDGYTF. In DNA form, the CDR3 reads TGTGCCAGCTCACTCGTCGGACAGGGGGTTCCTACGGATGGCTACACCTTC.

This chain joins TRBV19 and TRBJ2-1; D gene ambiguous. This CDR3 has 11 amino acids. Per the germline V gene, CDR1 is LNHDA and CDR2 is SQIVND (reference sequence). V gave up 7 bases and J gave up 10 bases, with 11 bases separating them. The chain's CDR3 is CASTRGVEQFF. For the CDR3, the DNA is TGTGCCAGTACCCGTGGCGTAGAGCAGTTCTTC.

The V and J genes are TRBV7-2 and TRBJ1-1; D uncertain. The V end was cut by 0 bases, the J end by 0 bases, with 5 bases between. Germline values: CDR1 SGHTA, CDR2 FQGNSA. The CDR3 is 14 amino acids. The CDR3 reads CASSLAGLNTEAFF. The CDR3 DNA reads TGTGCCAGCAGCTTAGCCGGACTGAACACTGAAGCTTTCTTT. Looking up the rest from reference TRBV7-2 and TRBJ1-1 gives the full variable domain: GAGVSQSPSNKVTEKGKDVELRCDPISGHTALYWYRQSLGQGLEFLIYFQGNSAPDKSGLPSDRFSAERTGGSVSTLTIQRTQQEDSAVYLCASSLAGLNTEAFFGQGTRLTVV.

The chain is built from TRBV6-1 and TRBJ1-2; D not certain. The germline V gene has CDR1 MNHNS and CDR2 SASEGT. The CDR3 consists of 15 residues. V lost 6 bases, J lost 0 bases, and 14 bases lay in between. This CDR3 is CASSFSGKSNYGYTF. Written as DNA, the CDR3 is TGTGCCAGCAGCTTCTCCGGGAAATCTAACTATGGCTACACCTTC.

The CDR3, as DNA: TGTGCCAGCAGGGGGGACAGCTACGAGCAGTACTTC. Amino acids: CASRGDSYEQYF. This chain connects TRBV28 to TRBJ2-5; TRBD1 matches at 7 bases. TRBJ2-7 matches the DNA end more closely, so the J call is doubtful. Per the germline V gene, CDR1 is MDHEN and CDR2 is SYDVKM. CDR3 length: 12 residues.

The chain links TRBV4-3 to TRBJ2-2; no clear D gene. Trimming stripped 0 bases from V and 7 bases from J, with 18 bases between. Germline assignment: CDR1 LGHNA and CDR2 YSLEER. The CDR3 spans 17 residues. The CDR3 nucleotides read TGCGCCAGCAGCCAAGATCCGAACCGCGCGGCCATCGGGGAGCTGTTTTTT. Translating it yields CASSQDPNRAAIGELFF.

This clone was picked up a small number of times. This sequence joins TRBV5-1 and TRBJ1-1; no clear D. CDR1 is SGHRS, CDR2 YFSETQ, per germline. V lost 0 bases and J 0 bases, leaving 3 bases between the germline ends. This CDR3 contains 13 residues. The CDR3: CASSLVVNTEAFF. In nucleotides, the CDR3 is TGCGCCAGCAGCTTGGTAGTGAACACTGAAGCTTTCTTT.

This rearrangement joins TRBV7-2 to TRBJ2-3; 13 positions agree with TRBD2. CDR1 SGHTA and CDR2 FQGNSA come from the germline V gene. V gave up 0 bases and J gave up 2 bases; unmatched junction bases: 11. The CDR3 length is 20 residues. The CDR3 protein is CASSLAWTSGGSISTDTQYF. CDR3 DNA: TGTGCCAGCAGCTTAGCCTGGACTAGCGGGGGATCCATTTCCACAGATACGCAGTATTTT.

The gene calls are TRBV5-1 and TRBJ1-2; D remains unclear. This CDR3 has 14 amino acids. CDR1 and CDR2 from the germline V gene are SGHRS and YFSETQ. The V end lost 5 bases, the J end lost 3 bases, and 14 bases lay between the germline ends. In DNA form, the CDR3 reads TGCGCCAGCAGTCTTGGCCAAATGGACTATGGCTACACCTTC. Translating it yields CASSLGQMDYGYTF.

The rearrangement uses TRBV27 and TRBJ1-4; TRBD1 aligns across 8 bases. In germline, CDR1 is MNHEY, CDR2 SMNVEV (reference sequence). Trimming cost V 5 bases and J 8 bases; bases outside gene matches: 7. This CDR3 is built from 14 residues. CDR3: CASSPRDRPEKLFF. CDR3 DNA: TGTGCCAGCAGTCCTCGGGACAGGCCCGAAAAACTGTTTTTT.

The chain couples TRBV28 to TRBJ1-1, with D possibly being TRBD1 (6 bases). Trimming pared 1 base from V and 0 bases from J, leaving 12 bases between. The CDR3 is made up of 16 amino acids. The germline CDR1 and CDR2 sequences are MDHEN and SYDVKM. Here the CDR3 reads CASSLLGGALNTEAFF. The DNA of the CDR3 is TGTGCCAGCAGTTTATTAGGGGGGGCGTTGAACACTGAAGCTTTCTTT. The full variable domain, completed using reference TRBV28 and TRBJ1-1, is DVKVTQSSRYLVKRTGEKVFLECVQDMDHENMFWYRQDPGLGLRLIYFSYDVKMKEKGDIPEGYSVSREKKERFSLILESASTNQTSMYLCASSLLGGALNTEAFFGQGTRLTVV.

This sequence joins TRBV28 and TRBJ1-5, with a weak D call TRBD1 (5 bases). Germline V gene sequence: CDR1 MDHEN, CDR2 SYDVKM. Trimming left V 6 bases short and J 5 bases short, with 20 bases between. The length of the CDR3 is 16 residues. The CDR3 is CASSLLATGTYQPQHF. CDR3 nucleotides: TGTGCCAGCAGCCTTCTTGCCACCGGGACGTATCAGCCCCAGCATTTT.

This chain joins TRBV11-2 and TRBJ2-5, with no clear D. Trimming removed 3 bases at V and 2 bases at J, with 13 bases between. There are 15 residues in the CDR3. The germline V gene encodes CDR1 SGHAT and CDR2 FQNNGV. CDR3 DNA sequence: TGTGCCAGCAGCTTTAATCCCGCGATTCAAGAGACCCAGTACTTC. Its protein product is CASSFNPAIQETQYF.

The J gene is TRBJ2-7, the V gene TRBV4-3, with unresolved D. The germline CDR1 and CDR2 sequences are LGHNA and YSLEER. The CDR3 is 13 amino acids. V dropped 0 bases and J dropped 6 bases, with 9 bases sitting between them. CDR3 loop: CASSQELETEQYF. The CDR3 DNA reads TGCGCCAGCAGCCAAGAGCTCGAGACCGAGCAGTACTTC.

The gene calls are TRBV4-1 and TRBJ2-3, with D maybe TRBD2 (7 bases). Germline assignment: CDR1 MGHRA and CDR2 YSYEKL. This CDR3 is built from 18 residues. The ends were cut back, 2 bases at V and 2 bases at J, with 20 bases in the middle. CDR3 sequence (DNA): TGCGCCAGCAGCCAAAAGACTCTGGGGGGGACACCCACAGATACGCAGTATTTT. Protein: CASSQKTLGGTPTDTQYF.

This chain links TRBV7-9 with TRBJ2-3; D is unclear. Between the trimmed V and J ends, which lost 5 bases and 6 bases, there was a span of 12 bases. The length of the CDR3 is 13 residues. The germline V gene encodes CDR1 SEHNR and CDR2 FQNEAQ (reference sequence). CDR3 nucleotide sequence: TGTGCCAGCAGCACATACTATTCCGATACGCAGTATTTT. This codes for CASSTYYSDTQYF.

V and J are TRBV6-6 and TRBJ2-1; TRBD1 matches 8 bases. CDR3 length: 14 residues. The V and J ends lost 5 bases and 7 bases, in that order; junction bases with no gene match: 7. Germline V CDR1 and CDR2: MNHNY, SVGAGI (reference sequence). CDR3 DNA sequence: TGTGCCAGCAGTCGGACAGGGCCCGAAAATGAGCAGTTCTTC. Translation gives CASSRTGPENEQFF.

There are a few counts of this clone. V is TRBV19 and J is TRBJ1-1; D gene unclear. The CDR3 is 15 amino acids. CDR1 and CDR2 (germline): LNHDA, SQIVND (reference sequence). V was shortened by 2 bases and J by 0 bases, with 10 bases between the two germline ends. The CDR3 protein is CASSIRPNMNTEAFF. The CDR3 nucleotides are TGTGCCAGTAGTATAAGACCGAACATGAACACTGAAGCTTTCTTT. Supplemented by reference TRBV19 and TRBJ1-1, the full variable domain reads DGGITQSPKYLFRKEGQNVTLSCEQNLNHDAMYWYRQDPGQGLRLIYYSQIVNDFQKGDIAEGYSVSREKKESFPLTVTSAQKNPTAFYLCASSIRPNMNTEAFFGQGTRLTVV.

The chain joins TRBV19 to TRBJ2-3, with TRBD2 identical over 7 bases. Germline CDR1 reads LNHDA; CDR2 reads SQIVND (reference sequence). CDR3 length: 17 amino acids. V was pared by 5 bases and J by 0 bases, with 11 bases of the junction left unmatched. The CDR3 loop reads CASSPLGRGGSTDTQYF. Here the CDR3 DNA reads TGTGCCAGTAGTCCACTCGGGCGGGGAGGGAGCACAGATACGCAGTATTTT.

The CDR3 DNA is TGTGCCAGCAGCTACGGACTTCTCTTTATGCAGTACTTC. This encodes CASSYGLLFMQYF. V gene TRBV7-2 combines with J gene TRBJ2-7, with D tentatively TRBD2 (5 bases). The CDR3 spans 13 residues. V was trimmed by 4 bases and J by 9 bases, leaving 16 bases between them. Germline V gene lookup returns CDR1 SGHTA and CDR2 FQGNSA. The whole variable domain, remainder taken from reference TRBV7-2 and TRBJ2-7, is GAGVSQSPSNKVTEKGKDVELRCDPISGHTALYWYRQSLGQGLEFLIYFQGNSAPDKSGLPSDRFSAERTGGSVSTLTIQRTQQEDSAVYLCASSYGLLFMQYFGPGTRLTVT.

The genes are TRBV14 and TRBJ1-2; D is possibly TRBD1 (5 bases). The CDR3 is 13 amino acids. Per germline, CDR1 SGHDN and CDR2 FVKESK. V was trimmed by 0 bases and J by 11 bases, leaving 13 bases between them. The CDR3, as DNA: TGTGCCAGCAGCCAAGATCTCGGGGCAGATTACACCTTC. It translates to CASSQDLGADYTF. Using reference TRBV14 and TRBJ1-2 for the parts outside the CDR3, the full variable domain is EAGVTQFPSHSVIEKGQTVTLRCDPISGHDNLYWYRRVMGKEIKFLLHFVKESKQDESGMPNNRFLAERTGGTYSTLKVQPAELEDSGVYFCASSQDLGADYTFGSGTRLTVV.